These 9 T cell receptor beta chains were all obtained from the same sample, sequenced in a study of blood T cell repertoires in COVID-19. The assay was immunoSEQ multiplex PCR, and TCRdb's table has in-frame clones only and misses some. In the table there are 200,000 to 250,000 clones, 80% to 90% of which are singletons. Sequencing was carried out using peripheral blood. The receptors stem from a man younger than 45 who had recovered from COVID-19.

The rearrangement joins TRBV15 to TRBJ2-5; D may be TRBD1 (6 bases). CDR1 is LNHNV and CDR2 is YYDKDF in the germline V gene (reference sequence). V was pared by 1 base and J by 5 bases, with 17 bases between. The CDR3 is 16 amino acids. The CDR3 sequence: CATSRVRGIWGETQYF. The CDR3 coding sequence is TGTGCCACCAGCAGAGTCAGGGGAATTTGGGGGGAGACCCAGTACTTC. The whole variable domain, filled in from reference TRBV15 and TRBJ2-5, reads DAMVIQNPRYQVTQFGKPVTLSCSQTLNHNVMYWYQQKSSQAPKLLFHYYDKDFNNEADTPDNFQSRRPNTSFCFLDIRSPGLGDTAMYLCATSRVRGIWGETQYFGPGTRLLVL.

The CDR3 region has the DNA TGTGTCAGAAGCTTAGCACAGGGAAATAATTCACCCCTCCACTTT. This encodes CVRSLAQGNNSPLHF. The V call is TRBV7-5, the J call TRBJ1-6; the table's D call, TRBD1, has no DNA check behind it. TRBV7-5 is classified as a pseudogene. The CDR3 loop spans 15 amino acids.

This clone has a handful of counts. The genes are TRBV27 and TRBJ1-2, with 7 bases matching TRBD1. Germline V gene data show CDR1 as MNHEY and CDR2 as SMNVEV (reference sequence). V trimming: 5 bases; J trimming: 4 bases; junction bases outside the gene matches: 7. CDR3 length: 14 residues. The CDR3 spells CASSIRQGPYGYTF. In DNA form, the CDR3 reads TGTGCCAGCAGTATCCGACAGGGTCCCTATGGCTACACCTTC.

The CDR3 nucleotides are TGTGCCAGCAGTCTCCTACAGGGTGGCGGCTACACCTTC. Its translation: CASSLLQGGGYTF. This chain uses TRBV12-3 or TRBV12-4 with TRBJ1-2; D may be TRBD1 (6 bases). The CDR3 consists of 13 residues. The V end lost 5 bases, the J end lost 8 bases, and 15 bases lay between the germline ends.

The rearrangement uses TRBV18 and TRBJ2-5; maybe TRBD1 (6 bases). This CDR3 has 17 residues. Deletions cut 0 bases from V and 5 bases from J, with 19 bases between. Germline V gives CDR1 KGHSH, CDR2 LQKENI. In nucleotides, the CDR3 is TGTGCCAGCTCACCACCGCGTCAGGGGACCTCCGGTGAGACCCAGTACTTC. It specifies CASSPPRQGTSGETQYF.

The CDR3 DNA sequence: TGTGCCAGCACCGAACCGGGACAGGGTTCCGGCTCCTACGAGCAGTACTTC. This sequence encodes CASTEPGQGSGSYEQYF. The gene calls are TRBV2 and TRBJ2-7; 9 nucleotides line up with TRBD1. CDR1 is SNHLY and CDR2 is FYNNEI in the germline V gene. The CDR3 totals 17 residues. V trimming: 7 bases; J trimming: 0 bases; junction bases outside the gene matches: 13. The whole variable domain, remainder taken from reference TRBV2 and TRBJ2-7, is EPEVTQTPSHQVTQMGQEVILRCVPISNHLYFYWYRQILGQKVEFLVSFYNNEISEKSEIFDDQFSVERPDGSNFTLKIRSTKLEDSAMYFCASTEPGQGSGSYEQYFGPGTRLTVT.

The chain employs TRBV11-3 and TRBJ2-3, with 9 bases lining up with TRBD1. After removal of 4 bases from V and 4 bases from J, the junction contained 6 bases not matched to a gene. This CDR3 has 15 amino acids. Looked up from germline, CDR1 is SGHNT and CDR2 is YENEEA. The CDR3 DNA follows: TGTGCCAGCAGCTCCGGGACAGGGTCCGCAGATACGCAGTATTTT. Its protein product is CASSSGTGSADTQYF.

The CDR3 DNA sequence: TGTGCCAGCAGTTTGGGGCGGGATAATCAGCCCCAGCATTTT. Its translation: CASSLGRDNQPQHF. This rearrangement joins TRBV28 to TRBJ1-5; perhaps TRBD1 as D (5 bases). The CDR3 runs 14 residues. With 3 bases removed from V and 4 bases from J, the gap between germline ends came to 10 bases. From germline, CDR1 is MDHEN and CDR2 SYDVKM.

This clone has just one count. The genes are TRBV19 and TRBJ2-6; 11 bases fit TRBD1. The CDR3 contains 19 residues. Germline lookup yields CDR1 LNHDA and CDR2 SQIVND (reference sequence). J gave up 0 bases and V 5 bases, and 9 bases lay outside the gene matches. The CDR3 nucleotides are TGTGCCAGTAGTCCAAGGGGGACAGGGGGTCTCTCTGGGGCCAACGTCCTGACTTTC. Its translation: CASSPRGTGGLSGANVLTF.